This record looks at one T cell receptor beta chain sequence and its context. This sample stems from a study of blood T cell repertoires in COVID-19. Study overall: Sources were T cells, B-cell-depleted T cells, or PBMCs; the material itself was cDNA or gDNA.

V shed 2 bases and J shed 7 bases, with 15 bases lying between them. The CDR3 has 14 residues. Germline CDR1 is MNHNS and CDR2 is SASEGT. As originally analysed: From reference gene primer amplification, estimates of nucleated cell counts were derived. Repertoires were generated with immunoSEQ multiplex PCR, while TCRdb's copy carries only in-frame clones and drops some. The DNA was the basis for D and trimming; V, J and clone size are from that table. The sample holds some 310,000 clones, 85% to 90% seen once. Seattle's enrolled individuals joined amid active infection and were then monitored longitudinally.

The chain employs TRBV6-1 and TRBJ2-7; the D gene is possibly TRBD1 (6 bases). Sequences were obtained from peripheral blood. The clonotype comes from a woman aged 25 to 39 with COVID-19, enrolled during active disease. In nucleotides, the CDR3 is TGTGCCAGCAGTGAAATCCCAGGGGTAGAAGAGCAGTACTTC. This codes for CASSEIPGVEEQYF.